The 15 T cell receptor beta chains below all came from one sample that was sequenced in a study of blood T cell repertoires in COVID-19. The protocol was immunoSEQ multiplex PCR, while the TCRdb copy is restricted to in-frame clones and leaves out a portion. In the table there are about 170,000 clones, roughly 83% of which are singletons. The sequencing sample was made of peripheral blood. Source of these receptors: a man younger than 30 with active or convalescent COVID-19.

This chain uses TRBV9 with TRBJ1-1, with unresolved D. V lost 2 bases and J 6 bases, leaving 11 bases between the germline ends. The CDR3 loop spans 13 amino acids. The germline CDR1 and CDR2 sequences are SGDLS and YYNGEE. CDR3 DNA: TGTGCCAGCAGCGTCGTGACTAACGCTGAAGCTTTCTTT. Residues: CASSVVTNAEAFF.

V gene TRBV6-2 or TRBV6-3 combines with J gene TRBJ1-2; 7 bases align to TRBD1. Per germline, CDR1 MNHEY and CDR2 SVGEGT. V shed 0 bases, J shed 0 bases, and the junction held 1 base outside the gene matches. This CDR3 contains 15 residues. The CDR3 is CASSYSRGPNYGYTF. For the CDR3, the DNA is TGTGCCAGCAGTTACTCAAGGGGGCCTAACTATGGCTACACCTTC.

This sequence joins TRBV27 and TRBJ1-1; D perhaps matches TRBD1 (5 bases). CDR1 is MNHEY and CDR2 is SMNVEV in the germline V gene (reference sequence). The CDR3 runs 15 residues. The V end was cut by 1 base, the J end by 0 bases, with 9 bases between. CDR3 sequence (DNA): TGTGCCAGCAGTTTATGGGGGAGGCTGAACACTGAAGCTTTCTTT. It yields the protein CASSLWGRLNTEAFF.

V is TRBV18 and J is TRBJ1-1, with 10 bases aligning to TRBD1. The trim removed 6 bases at V and 2 bases at J, leaving 15 bases unmatched. The CDR3 runs to 18 residues. The germline CDR1 and CDR2 sequences are KGHSH and LQKENI. The DNA for the CDR3 is TGTGCCAGCTCCCTCAAATTCGGGACAGGGGCTATAAACACTGAAGCTTTCTTT. Translating it yields CASSLKFGTGAINTEAFF.

The rearrangement joins TRBV6-4 to TRBJ2-1; weak D call: TRBD2 (6 bases). V was pared by 1 base and J by 7 bases, with 14 bases between. This CDR3 comprises 15 residues. Per the germline V gene, CDR1 is MRHNA and CDR2 is SNTAGT. The CDR3 protein is CASSDWRAGKNEQFF. The CDR3 DNA reads TGTGCCAGCAGTGACTGGAGGGCAGGGAAGAATGAGCAGTTCTTC.

This clone was detected only a few times. The chain joins TRBV4-3 to TRBJ1-4; D remains unclear. The CDR3 is 16 residues long. Germline V gene data show CDR1 as LGHNA and CDR2 as YSLEER. The germline V and J ends were trimmed by 4 bases and 0 bases, with 12 bases remaining between them. CDR3 amino acids: CASSLGNGATNEKLFF. In nucleotides, the CDR3 is TGCGCCAGCAGCCTAGGAAACGGGGCAACTAATGAAAAACTGTTTTTT.

V usage is TRBV27 and J usage is TRBJ2-5, with TRBD1 as a possible D gene (5 bases). The CDR3 runs to 16 residues. Germline V lookup: CDR1 MNHEY, CDR2 SMNVEV (reference sequence). Trimming cost V 4 bases and J 5 bases, with 20 bases left between them. The CDR3, as DNA: TGTGCCAGCAGTTCCTATGAGGCAGGGCAAAAGGAGACCCAGTACTTC. This gives the protein CASSSYEAGQKETQYF.

The V call is TRBV5-3, the J call TRBJ1-2; tentatively, D is TRBD1 (6 bases). TRBV5-3 is an ORF, and what it does is uncertain. V lost 2 bases to trimming and J lost 3 bases, with 14 bases between them. The CDR3 extends over 15 amino acids. The CDR3 reads CARSLSTGFDYGYTF. The CDR3, as DNA: TGTGCCAGAAGCTTATCGACAGGCTTTGACTATGGCTACACCTTC.

The chain carries TRBV6-5 and TRBJ1-2, with D possibly being TRBD1 (6 bases). V gave up 4 bases and J gave up 7 bases, with 13 bases separating them. The CDR3 totals 13 residues. Per the germline V gene, CDR1 is MNHEY and CDR2 is SVGAGI. CDR3 DNA: TGTGCCAGCAGTTGGAAACAGGGTCGTGGCTACACCTTC. Protein sequence: CASSWKQGRGYTF.

This clone was observed a single time. V gene TRBV4-1 combines with J gene TRBJ2-3, with a possible D match to TRBD2 (7 bases). The V end was cut by 2 bases, the J end by 2 bases, with 17 bases between. CDR1 MGHRA and CDR2 YSYEKL come from the germline V gene. The CDR3 loop spans 17 amino acids. CDR3 residues: CASSQSGGGYSTDTQYF. The CDR3 bases are TGCGCCAGCAGCCAATCCGGCGGGGGCTACTCCACAGATACGCAGTATTTT.

The genes are TRBV28 and TRBJ2-2; D might be TRBD1 (6 bases). V was pared by 5 bases and J by 3 bases, with 7 bases between. CDR3 length: 13 amino acids. CDR1 is MDHEN and CDR2 is SYDVKM in the germline V gene. CDR3 residues: CASSRQDTGELFF. For the CDR3, the DNA is TGTGCCAGCAGTCGACAGGACACCGGGGAGCTGTTTTTT.

The chain uses TRBV11-2 and TRBJ2-2, with 7 bases lining up with TRBD2. Germline V CDR1 and CDR2: SGHAT, FQNNGV. J lost 5 bases, V lost 5 bases, and 14 bases had no gene match. The CDR3 loop spans 17 amino acids. The CDR3 loop reads CASSAAFRGSRTGELFF. The CDR3 bases are TGTGCCAGCAGCGCGGCCTTTCGCGGGAGCCGAACCGGGGAGCTGTTTTTT.

The chain couples TRBV28 to TRBJ1-6; 8 bases map to TRBD1. Trimming removed 4 bases from V and 3 bases from J; junction bases left unmatched: 20. The CDR3 consists of 21 residues. From germline, CDR1 is MDHEN and CDR2 SYDVKM. DNA for the CDR3: TGTGCCAGCAGTTCCCGGACAGGGCCAGCTATACTTCAAATCTATAATTCACCCCTCCACTTT. This translates into CASSSRTGPAILQIYNSPLHF.

This chain joins TRBV4-3 and TRBJ1-5; 11 nucleotides align to TRBD1. There are 14 residues in the CDR3. Losses at the gene ends were 4 bases for V and 5 bases for J; bases not matched to a gene: 1. Germline CDR1 and CDR2: LGHNA and YSLEER. CDR3 region: CASSRDRGDQPQHF. Here the CDR3 DNA reads TGCGCCAGCAGCCGGGACAGGGGGGATCAGCCCCAGCATTTT.

The chain employs TRBV11-2 and TRBJ1-6, with 8 bases lining up with TRBD1. The junction had 7 bases not matched to a gene; V was cut back by 2 bases and J by 10 bases. CDR1 and CDR2 (germline): SGHAT, FQNNGV. This CDR3 comprises 15 residues. CDR3 coding DNA: TGTGCCAGCAGCTTATCCCTCGGACAGGGATCACCCCTCCACTTT. This translates into CASSLSLGQGSPLHF. The full variable domain, rest sourced from reference TRBV11-2 and TRBJ1-6, is EAGVAQSPRYKIIEKRQSVAFWCNPISGHATLYWYQQILGQGPKLLIQFQNNGVVDDSQLPKDRFSAERLKGVDSTLKIQPAKLEDSAVYLCASSLSLGQGSPLHFGNGTRLTVT.